A selection of T cell receptor beta chains follows, all from one sample in a study of T cell repertoires in cytomegalovirus infection. From the reads, TCRdb called clonotypes with MiXCR, one entry per CDR3 protein. The repertoire holds a few hundred thousand distinct CDR3 sequences, with around 9.5% as singletons. Material: PBMCs. The receptors shown here come from a human donor in good health (CMV status not recorded). Some clones in this sample may be carry-over from other donors' samples. The CDR3 runs from the conserved cysteine through the conserved F or W. D genes are given only for firm matches. Part of the rows lack a size; the others show once, few, many or a class for expanded clones.

D: NA
V: TRBV2
J: TRBJ1-1
size: NA
CDR3: CASRAAPGTEAFF
DNA: TGTGCCAGCAGGGCAGCCCCGGGGACTGAAGCTTTCTTT

D: NA
V: TRBV7-2
J: TRBJ2-7
size: many
CDR3: CASSSGRDYEQYF
DNA: TGTGCCAGCAGTTCAGGAAGGGACTACGAGCAGTACTTC

D: NA
V: TRBV10-3
J: TRBJ1-6
size: few
CDR3: CAISEWGARSPLHF
DNA: TGTGCCATCAGTGAATGGGGGGCCAGGTCACCCCTCCACTTT

D: NA
V: TRBV6-2/TRBV6-3
J: TRBJ1-5
size: many
CDR3: CASRTGYNQPQHF
DNA: TGTGCCAGCAGAACAGGGTACAATCAGCCCCAGCATTTT

D: TRBD2
V: TRBV6-6
J: TRBJ2-1
size: few
CDR3: CASSAYTSARSYNEQFF
DNA: TGTGCCAGCAGTGCATATACTAGCGCCCGTTCCTACAATGAGCAGTTCTTC

D: NA
V: TRBV20-1
J: TRBJ2-7
size: NA
CDR3: CSAEGPGIYEQYF
DNA: TGCAGTGCTGAAGGCCCGGGAATCTACGAGCAGTACTTC

D: NA
V: TRBV6-1
J: TRBJ2-3
size: many
CDR3: CASSFLSTDTQYF
DNA: TGTGCCAGCAGCTTTCTAAGCACAGATACGCAGTATTTT

D: TRBD2
V: TRBV7-2
J: TRBJ2-3
size: many
CDR3: CASSLDSGGITDTQYF
DNA: TGTGCCAGCAGCTTAGATAGCGGGGGGATCACAGATACGCAGTATTTT

D: NA
V: TRBV6-1
J: TRBJ2-6
size: few
CDR3: CASSDPQTGSGANVLTF
DNA: TGTGCCAGCAGCGACCCGCAGACAGGATCCGGGGCCAACGTCCTGACTTTC

D: TRBD2
V: TRBV7-2
J: TRBJ2-1
size: few
CDR3: CASSPSGGEYNEQFF
DNA: TGTGCCAGCAGCCCTTCCGGGGGGGAATACAATGAGCAGTTCTTC

D: TRBD1
V: TRBV7-9
J: TRBJ1-1
size: many
CDR3: CASSWGQSNTEAFF
DNA: TGTGCCAGCAGCTGGGGACAGTCGAACACTGAAGCTTTCTTT

D: TRBD1
V: TRBV7-2
J: TRBJ2-5
size: many
CDR3: CASSLGDRGSQETQYF
DNA: TGTGCCAGCAGCTTAGGGGACAGGGGATCGCAAGAGACCCAGTACTTC

D: NA
V: TRBV20-1
J: TRBJ1-3
size: many
CDR3: CSASDGESNTIYF
DNA: TGCAGTGCTAGTGACGGGGAGTCAAACACCATATATTTT

D: NA
V: TRBV27
J: TRBJ1-2
size: many
CDR3: CASSLRAQGHGYTF
DNA: TGTGCCAGCAGTTTAAGGGCACAGGGCCATGGCTACACCTTC

D: NA
V: TRBV6-2/TRBV6-3
J: TRBJ1-5
size: few
CDR3: CASSSLRDSNQPQHF
DNA: TGTGCCAGCAGTTCTCTACGAGATAGCAATCAGCCCCAGCATTTT

D: NA
V: TRBV7-9
J: TRBJ2-5
size: NA
CDR3: CASRRIEETQYF
DNA: TGTGCCAGCAGACGCATAGAAGAGACCCAGTACTTC

D: TRBD1
V: TRBV7-7
J: TRBJ2-1
size: many
CDR3: CASSTDRGPYNEQFF
DNA: TGTGCCAGCAGCACGGACAGGGGTCCCTACAATGAGCAGTTCTTC

D: TRBD2
V: TRBV7-2
J: TRBJ2-5
size: many
CDR3: CASSLSGGAETQYF
DNA: TGTGCCAGCAGCTTATCCGGGGGGGCCGAGACCCAGTACTTC

D: NA
V: TRBV29-1
J: TRBJ1-1
size: few
CDR3: CSVDSIGTTLGAFF
DNA: TGCAGCGTTGATTCCATAGGGACCACCTTGGGAGCTTTCTTT

D: NA
V: TRBV7-2
J: TRBJ1-3
size: few
CDR3: CASSSGDFSGNTIYF
DNA: TGTGCCAGCAGCTCAGGGGACTTCTCTGGAAACACCATATATTTT

D: TRBD2
V: TRBV11-2
J: TRBJ2-5
size: many
CDR3: CASSPLGSRLAGKETQYF
DNA: TGTGCCAGCAGCCCGCTGGGATCGCGACTAGCGGGAAAAGAGACCCAGTACTTC

D: NA
V: TRBV7-2
J: TRBJ2-7
size: many
CDR3: CASSNRGAASYEQYF
DNA: TGTGCCAGCAGCAACCGCGGGGCGGCCTCCTACGAGCAGTACTTC

D: NA
V: TRBV11-2
J: TRBJ2-3
size: many
CDR3: CASSLDLVRADTQYF
DNA: TGTGCCAGCAGCTTAGATCTGGTTCGAGCAGATACGCAGTATTTT

D: NA
V: TRBV10-3
J: TRBJ1-5
size: many
CDR3: CAISESPRNSNQPQHF
DNA: TGTGCCATCAGTGAGTCACCCCGGAATAGCAATCAGCCCCAGCATTTT

D: NA
V: TRBV7-9
J: TRBJ1-1
size: many
CDR3: CASSLETANTEAFF
DNA: TGTGCCAGCAGCTTGGAGACAGCGAACACTGAAGCTTTCTTT

D: NA
V: TRBV28
J: TRBJ2-1
size: few
CDR3: CASSTRTDYSVNEQFF
DNA: TGTGCCAGCAGTACCCGGACAGATTATAGCGTCAATGAGCAGTTCTTC

D: TRBD1
V: TRBV4-1
J: TRBJ1-4
size: few
CDR3: CASSQRQGPNEKLFF
DNA: TGCGCCAGCAGCCAAAGACAGGGACCTAATGAAAAACTGTTTTTT

D: NA
V: TRBV29-1
J: TRBJ2-2
size: NA
CDR3: CSVEGPAANTGELFF
DNA: TGCAGCGTTGAGGGTCCAGCGGCAAACACCGGGGAGCTGTTTTTT

D: TRBD1
V: TRBV4-3
J: TRBJ1-2
size: many
CDR3: CASSQDGGQGRFHGYTF
DNA: TGCGCCAGCAGCCAAGATGGTGGACAGGGGAGGTTCCATGGCTACACCTTC

D: NA
V: TRBV7-2
J: TRBJ1-5
size: many
CDR3: CASSLMSGTNQPQHF
DNA: TGTGCCAGCAGCTTAATGTCAGGGACCAATCAGCCCCAGCATTTT

D: TRBD1
V: TRBV20-1
J: TRBJ1-5
size: NA
CDR3: CRANTPGGNQPQHF
DNA: TGCAGAGCTAATACCCCAGGGGGGAATCAGCCCCAGCATTTT

D: NA
V: TRBV7-8
J: TRBJ1-3
size: many
CDR3: CASSLSQIGNTIYF
DNA: TGTGCCAGCAGCTTAAGTCAGATAGGAAACACCATATATTTT

D: NA
V: TRBV20-1
J: TRBJ2-7
size: many
CDR3: CSARGNYEQYF
DNA: TGCAGTGCTAGAGGGAACTACGAGCAGTACTTC

D: NA
V: TRBV11-2
J: TRBJ2-6
size: many
CDR3: CASTLRGSSGANVLTF
DNA: TGTGCCAGCACTTTGCGGGGTAGCTCTGGGGCCAACGTCCTGACTTTC

D: NA
V: TRBV7-2
J: TRBJ1-5
size: many
CDR3: CASSLTRDQPQHF
DNA: TGTGCCAGCAGCTTGACCAGGGATCAGCCCCAGCATTTT

D: NA
V: TRBV18
J: TRBJ2-1
size: few
CDR3: CASSPPGTDYEQFF
DNA: TGTGCCAGCTCACCACCCGGGACCGACTATGAGCAGTTCTTC

D: NA
V: TRBV28
J: TRBJ2-1
size: NA
CDR3: CASKASDSYNEQFF
DNA: TGTGCCAGCAAGGCCAGCGACTCCTACAATGAGCAGTTCTTC

D: NA
V: TRBV7-2
J: TRBJ1-5
size: NA
CDR3: CASSPVFSQPQHF
DNA: TGTGCCAGCAGCCCCGTCTTTAGCCAGCCCCAGCATTTT

D: NA
V: TRBV19
J: TRBJ2-7
size: few
CDR3: CASSSGGGFYEQYF
DNA: TGTGCCAGTAGTTCCGGAGGGGGATTCTACGAGCAGTACTTC

D: TRBD2
V: TRBV5-1
J: TRBJ2-5
size: few
CDR3: CASSLVASGRVGETQYF
DNA: TGCGCCAGCAGCTTGGTCGCTAGCGGGAGAGTGGGAGAGACCCAGTACTTC

D: NA
V: TRBV12-3/TRBV12-4
J: TRBJ2-1
size: few
CDR3: CATVFPLGYNEQFF
DNA: TGTGCCACCGTCTTCCCCTTGGGGTACAATGAGCAGTTCTTC

D: NA
V: TRBV7-5
J: TRBJ1-2
size: many
CDR3: CISVPEALGANYGYTF
DNA: NA

D: TRBD1
V: TRBV20-1
J: TRBJ1-2
size: NA
CDR3: CSASLGQGKGYTF
DNA: TGCAGTGCCTCCTTGGGACAGGGAAAGGGCTACACCTTC

D: NA
V: TRBV5-5
J: TRBJ1-3
size: many
CDR3: CASSLAGATGNTIYF
DNA: TGTGCCAGCAGCTTGGCTGGGGCAACTGGAAACACCATATATTTT

D: NA
V: TRBV28
J: TRBJ2-3
size: NA
CDR3: CASSFGGGPRDTQYF
DNA: TGTGCCAGCAGTTTTGGCGGGGGCCCTCGGGATACGCAGTATTTT

D: TRBD1
V: TRBV10-3
J: TRBJ1-2
size: few
CDR3: CAIRGQTQGYTF
DNA: TGTGCCATCAGGGGACAGACGCAAGGCTACACCTTC

D: NA
V: TRBV15
J: TRBJ1-1
size: NA
CDR3: CATSSRQTLNTEAFF
DNA: TGTGCCACCAGCTCACGACAGACATTGAACACTGAAGCTTTCTTT

D: TRBD1
V: TRBV10-3
J: TRBJ1-2
size: NA
CDR3: CAIRDRGIYGYTF
DNA: TGTGCCATCCGCGACAGGGGGATCTATGGCTACACCTTC

D: NA
V: TRBV5-5
J: TRBJ1-2
size: few
CDR3: CASSLEVTASGYTF
DNA: TGTGCCAGCAGCTTGGAAGTGACAGCGAGTGGCTACACCTTC

D: NA
V: TRBV29-1
J: TRBJ1-3
size: few
CDR3: CSVAGLSGNTIYF
DNA: TGCAGCGTTGCCGGCCTCTCTGGAAACACCATATATTTT

D: TRBD1
V: TRBV18
J: TRBJ2-5
size: few
CDR3: CASSLLGQGQETQYF
DNA: TGTGCCAGCTCACTCCTCGGACAGGGACAAGAGACCCAGTACTTC

D: NA
V: TRBV4-3
J: TRBJ1-5
size: few
CDR3: CASSQERMIPPQHF
DNA: TGCGCCAGCAGCCAAGAGAGAATGATCCCGCCCCAGCATTTT

D: TRBD1
V: TRBV27
J: TRBJ1-1
size: NA
CDR3: CASSLRSRGQANTEAFF
DNA: TGTGCCAGCAGTTTAAGGAGCCGCGGACAGGCGAACACTGAAGCTTTCTTT

D: TRBD2
V: TRBV7-6
J: TRBJ2-1
size: NA
CDR3: CASITGGARYNEQFF
DNA: TGTGCCAGCATCACGGGGGGGGCTAGGTACAATGAGCAGTTCTTC